This TCR beta chain was sequenced for a study of blood T cell repertoires in COVID-19 (dated by TCRdb to the early 2020s). With regard to the full study: Collaborator samples came from the United States, Italy and Spain and covered acute and convalescent phases of COVID-19. The material from the prospective study consisted of cDNA or gDNA derived from T cells, B-cell-depleted T cells, or PBMCs. Subjects who had been exposed to COVID-19, were actively infected with it, or had recovered from it provided the deeply sampled blood TCRbeta repertoires that made up the dataset. A freely available public database, intended as a resource for researchers studying the immune response to SARS-CoV-2, is where the repertoires were released. Samples came from the ongoing ImmuneRACE study (first 160 participants) plus 1,254 subjects from 6 global collaborators. Nearly every sample came with metadata listing a de-identified subject ID, COVID-19 status, age in years and sex. Where available, HLA class I and class II types were obtained from metadata supplied by the sample provider rather than from assay-based typing. General study outcomes and caveats: The amount of clinical and demographic metadata varied by source and participant and was provided uncurated.

This clone came up a few times. The specificity of this receptor is unknown. Base-call qualities are not available, and no considerably larger clone is one nucleotide away. Each collaborating institution followed its own protocols to collect whole blood in K2EDTA tubes. For TCRbeta analysis, collaborators shipped samples in one of three forms: frozen whole blood, isolated PBMCs, or DNA extracted from either of those sample types. The immunoSEQ Assay, a bias-controlled multiplex PCR, was used to amplify TCRbeta CDR3 regions from genomic DNA. In the authors' own workflow: Nucleated cell counts per sample were estimated from amplification of reference gene primers within the assay. To quantify the absolute abundance of each unique TCRbeta CDR3 rearrangement, sequence reads were collapsed and filtered. Productive Simpson clonality was computed per sample as the square root of Simpson's diversity index over productive rearrangements. Entries here come from immuneACCESS through TCRdb and include only in-frame sequences with V and J called. Some clones fail to appear in such tables; in the studies checked, an unresolved V gene covers under half of the shortfall, and the cause of the remainder is unknown. D and trimming were read from the DNA, whereas the V and J calls and clone size are those reported in that table. Here the sample has around 88,000 clones; over 70% occur a single time. The top ten clonotypes cover around 10% of the sample.

Sequencing input: peripheral blood. The receptor comes from a woman of 80 years or more with acute or convalescent COVID-19.

CDR3 sequence: CASSPLEGIEAFF. The bases read TGTGCCAGCAGCCCCTTGGAGGGGATTGAAGCTTTCTTT. The chain joins TRBV2 to TRBJ1-1; perhaps TRBD1 is the D gene, with 5 bases matching. Inclusive of the bounding cysteine and phenylalanine, the CDR3 is 13 residues long. Just CDR3 DNA is preserved here, 39 bases in frame from base 1. V loses 6 bases of germline sequence and J loses 7 bases, and the interval between the two ends is 15 bases. CDR1 and CDR2 are drawn from the germline V gene: SNHLY, FYNNEI.